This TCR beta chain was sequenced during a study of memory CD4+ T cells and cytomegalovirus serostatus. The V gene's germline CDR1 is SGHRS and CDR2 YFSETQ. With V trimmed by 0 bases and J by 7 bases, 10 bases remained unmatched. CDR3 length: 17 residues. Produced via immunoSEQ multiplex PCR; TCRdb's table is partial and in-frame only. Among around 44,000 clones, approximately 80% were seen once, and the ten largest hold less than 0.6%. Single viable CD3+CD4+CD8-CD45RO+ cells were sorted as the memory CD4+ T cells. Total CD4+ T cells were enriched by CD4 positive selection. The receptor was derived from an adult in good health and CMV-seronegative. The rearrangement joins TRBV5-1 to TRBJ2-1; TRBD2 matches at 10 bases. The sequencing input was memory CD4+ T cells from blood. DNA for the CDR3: TGCGCCAGCAGCTTGGGAGGTAGCGGGGGGAAGATGAATGAGCAGTTCTTC. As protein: CASSLGGSGGKMNEQFF.